This T cell receptor beta chain was retrieved from a study of cytomegalovirus exposure and HLA in healthy donors. The CDR3 has 14 residues. V was trimmed by 1 base and J by 10 bases, leaving 14 bases between them. Germline assignment: CDR1 SGHTA and CDR2 FQGNSA. As for this clone: Its specificity is not known.

Both 60 Vbeta primers and 13 Jbeta primers went into the PCR. TCRdb's table, derived via immunoSEQ multiplex PCR, lists solely in-frame clones and lacks some. The table has approximately 170,000 clones, roughly four fifths seen once; the top ten hold about 4%. Broader study findings: Later analysis demonstrated an association between a missense DCLRE1C variant and TCR beta V- and J-gene trimming. Presence/absence analysis assumed near-uniform sequencing depth across donors.

The source material was PBMCs. The chain employs TRBV7-2 and TRBJ1-5, with D perhaps TRBD1 (6 bases). The clonotype comes from a man in his forties or fifties in good health and CMV-seropositive. CDR3 bases: TGTGCCAGCAGCTTAGGGACAGAAAATCTCCCCCAGCATTTT. This encodes CASSLGTENLPQHF.